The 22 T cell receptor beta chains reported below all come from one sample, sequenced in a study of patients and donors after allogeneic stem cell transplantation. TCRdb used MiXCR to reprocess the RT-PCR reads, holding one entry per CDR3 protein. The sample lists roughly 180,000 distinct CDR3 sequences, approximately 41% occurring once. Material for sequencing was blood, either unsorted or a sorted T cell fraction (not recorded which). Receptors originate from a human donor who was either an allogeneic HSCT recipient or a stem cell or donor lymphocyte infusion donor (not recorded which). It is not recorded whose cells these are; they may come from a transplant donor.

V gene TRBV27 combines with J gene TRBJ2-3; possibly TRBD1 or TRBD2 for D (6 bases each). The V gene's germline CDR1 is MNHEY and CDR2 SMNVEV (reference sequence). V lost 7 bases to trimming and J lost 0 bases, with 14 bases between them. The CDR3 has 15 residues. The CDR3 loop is CASNWRGSSTDTQYF. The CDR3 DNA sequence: TGTGCCAGCAACTGGAGGGGGTCAAGCACAGATACGCAGTATTTT.

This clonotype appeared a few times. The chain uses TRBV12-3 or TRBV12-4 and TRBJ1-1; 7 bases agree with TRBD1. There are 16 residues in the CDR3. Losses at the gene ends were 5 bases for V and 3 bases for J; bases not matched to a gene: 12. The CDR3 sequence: CASSQTGIGEDTEAFF. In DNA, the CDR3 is TGTGCCAGCAGTCAGACAGGGATCGGTGAGGACACTGAAGCTTTCTTT.

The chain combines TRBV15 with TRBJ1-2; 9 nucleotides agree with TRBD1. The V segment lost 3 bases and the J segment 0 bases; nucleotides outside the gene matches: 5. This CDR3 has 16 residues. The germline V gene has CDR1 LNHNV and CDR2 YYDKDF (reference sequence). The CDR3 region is CATSRGQGEPNYGYTF. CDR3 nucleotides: TGTGCCACCAGCAGGGGACAGGGAGAACCTAACTATGGCTACACCTTC.

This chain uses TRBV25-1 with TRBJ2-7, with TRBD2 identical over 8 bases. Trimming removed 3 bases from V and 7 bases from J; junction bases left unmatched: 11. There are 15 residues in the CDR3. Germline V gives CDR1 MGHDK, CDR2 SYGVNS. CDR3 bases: TGTGCCAGCAGTGAGAGCGGGAGCGCCCCTCGGGAGCAGTACTTC. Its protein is CASSESGSAPREQYF.

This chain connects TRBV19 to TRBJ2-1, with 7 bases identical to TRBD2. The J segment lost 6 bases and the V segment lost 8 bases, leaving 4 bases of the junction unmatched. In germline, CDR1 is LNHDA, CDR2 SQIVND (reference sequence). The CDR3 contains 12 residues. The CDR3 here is CASAWGGNEQFF. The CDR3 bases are TGTGCCAGTGCCTGGGGGGGCAATGAGCAGTTCTTC.

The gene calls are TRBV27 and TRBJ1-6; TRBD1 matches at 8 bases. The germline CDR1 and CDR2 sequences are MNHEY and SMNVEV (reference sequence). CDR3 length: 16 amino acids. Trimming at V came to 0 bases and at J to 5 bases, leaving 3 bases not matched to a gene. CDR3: CASSLSPTGDNSPLHF. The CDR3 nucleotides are TGTGCCAGCAGTTTATCCCCGACAGGGGATAATTCACCCCTCCACTTT.

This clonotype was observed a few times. The CDR3 sequence: CASITGGATEAFF. In DNA form, the CDR3 reads TGTGCCAGCATCACCGGTGGGGCCACTGAAGCTTTCTTT. The genes are TRBV12-3 or TRBV12-4 and TRBJ1-1; maybe TRBD1 (5 bases). The V end was cut by 7 bases, the J end by 4 bases, with 13 bases between. The CDR3 sequence is 13 residues long.

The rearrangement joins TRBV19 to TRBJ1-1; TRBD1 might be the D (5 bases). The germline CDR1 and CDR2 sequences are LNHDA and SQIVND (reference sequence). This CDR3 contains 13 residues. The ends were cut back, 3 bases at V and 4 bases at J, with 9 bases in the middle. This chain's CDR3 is CASSIWGITEAFF. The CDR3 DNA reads TGTGCCAGTAGTATCTGGGGGATCACTGAAGCTTTCTTT. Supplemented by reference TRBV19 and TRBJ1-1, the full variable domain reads DGGITQSPKYLFRKEGQNVTLSCEQNLNHDAMYWYRQDPGQGLRLIYYSQIVNDFQKGDIAEGYSVSREKKESFPLTVTSAQKNPTAFYLCASSIWGITEAFFGQGTRLTVV.

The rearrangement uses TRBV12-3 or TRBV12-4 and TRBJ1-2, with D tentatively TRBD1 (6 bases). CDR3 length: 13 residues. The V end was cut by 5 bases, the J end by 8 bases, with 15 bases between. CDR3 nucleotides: TGTGCCAGCAGTCCCGACACCCAGGGGGGCTACACCTTC. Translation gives CASSPDTQGGYTF.

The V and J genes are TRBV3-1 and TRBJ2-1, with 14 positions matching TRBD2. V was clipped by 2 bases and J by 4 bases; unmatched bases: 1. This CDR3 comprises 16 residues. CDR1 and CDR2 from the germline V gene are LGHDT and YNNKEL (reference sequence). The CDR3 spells CASSQRTSGRYNEQFF. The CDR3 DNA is TGTGCCAGCAGCCAAAGGACTAGCGGGAGGTACAATGAGCAGTTCTTC.

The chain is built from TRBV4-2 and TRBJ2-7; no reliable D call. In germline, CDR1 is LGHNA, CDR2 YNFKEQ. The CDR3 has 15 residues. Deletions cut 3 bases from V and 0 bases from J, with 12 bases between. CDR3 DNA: TGTGCCAGCAGCCAGACACGGTGGGGCTCCTACGAGCAGTACTTC. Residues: CASSQTRWGSYEQYF.

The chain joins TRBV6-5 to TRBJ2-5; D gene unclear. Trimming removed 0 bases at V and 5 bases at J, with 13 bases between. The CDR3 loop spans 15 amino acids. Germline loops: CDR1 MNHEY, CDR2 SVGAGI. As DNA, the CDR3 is TGTGCCAGCAGTTACTCGATAACCCCGAGTGAGACCCAGTACTTC. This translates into CASSYSITPSETQYF.

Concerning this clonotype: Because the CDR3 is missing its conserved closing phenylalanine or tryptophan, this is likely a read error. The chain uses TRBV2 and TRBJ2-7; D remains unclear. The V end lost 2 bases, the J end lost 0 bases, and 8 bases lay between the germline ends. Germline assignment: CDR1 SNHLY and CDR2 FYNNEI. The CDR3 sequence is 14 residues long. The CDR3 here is CASSEMKLSYEQYS. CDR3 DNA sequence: TGTGCCAGCAGTGAAATGAAGCTCTCCTACGAGCAGTACTCC.

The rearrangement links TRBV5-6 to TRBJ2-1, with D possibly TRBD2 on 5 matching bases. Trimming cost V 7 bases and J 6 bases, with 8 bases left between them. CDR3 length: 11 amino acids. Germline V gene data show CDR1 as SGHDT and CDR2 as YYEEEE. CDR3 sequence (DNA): TGTGCCAGCCTACTAGTCAATGAGCAGTTCTTC. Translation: CASLLVNEQFF.

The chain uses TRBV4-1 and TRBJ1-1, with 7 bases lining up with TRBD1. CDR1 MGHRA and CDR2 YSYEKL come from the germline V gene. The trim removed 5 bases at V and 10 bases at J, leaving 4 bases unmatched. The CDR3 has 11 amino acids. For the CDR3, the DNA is TGCGCCAGCAGCGACAGGGCGCTAGCTTTCTTT. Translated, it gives CASSDRALAFF.

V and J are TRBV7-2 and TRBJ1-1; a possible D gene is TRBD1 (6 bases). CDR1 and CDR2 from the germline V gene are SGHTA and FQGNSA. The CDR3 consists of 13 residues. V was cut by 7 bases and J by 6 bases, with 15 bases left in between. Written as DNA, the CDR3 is TGTGCCAGCAACGTCAGGGGACCCTCTGAAGCTTTCTTT. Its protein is CASNVRGPSEAFF. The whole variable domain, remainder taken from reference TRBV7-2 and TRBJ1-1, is GAGVSQSPSNKVTEKGKDVELRCDPISGHTALYWYRQSLGQGLEFLIYFQGNSAPDKSGLPSDRFSAERTGGSVSTLTIQRTQQEDSAVYLCASNVRGPSEAFFGQGTRLTVV.

The CDR3 spells CSVTGGSQPQHF. For the CDR3, the DNA is TGCAGTGTCACAGGGGGCAGTCAGCCCCAGCATTTT. This chain links TRBV20-1 with TRBJ1-5; 9 nucleotides line up with TRBD1. V dropped 7 bases and J dropped 6; count of bases not matched to a gene: 4. Germline V lookup: CDR1 DFQATT, CDR2 SNEGSKA (reference sequence). CDR3 length equals 12 residues.

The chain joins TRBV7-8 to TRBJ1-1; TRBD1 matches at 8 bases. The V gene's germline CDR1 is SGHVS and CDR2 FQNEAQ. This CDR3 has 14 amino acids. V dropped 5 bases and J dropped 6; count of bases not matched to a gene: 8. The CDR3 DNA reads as TGTGCCAGCAGCCTACTGACAGGGGAAGCTGAAGCTTTCTTT. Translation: CASSLLTGEAEAFF.

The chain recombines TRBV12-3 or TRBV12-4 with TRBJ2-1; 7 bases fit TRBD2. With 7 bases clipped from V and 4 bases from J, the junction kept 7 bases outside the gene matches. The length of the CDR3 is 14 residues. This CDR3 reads CASNKRDRYNEQFF. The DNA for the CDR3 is TGTGCCAGCAACAAGCGGGACCGGTACAATGAGCAGTTCTTC.

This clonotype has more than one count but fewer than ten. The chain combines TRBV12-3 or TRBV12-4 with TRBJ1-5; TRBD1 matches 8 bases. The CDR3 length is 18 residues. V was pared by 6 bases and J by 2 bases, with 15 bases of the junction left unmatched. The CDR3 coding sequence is TGTGCCAGCAGCGAACGTTCCAGGGGGCGGTGGGGCAATCAGCCCCAGCATTTT. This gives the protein CASSERSRGRWGNQPQHF.

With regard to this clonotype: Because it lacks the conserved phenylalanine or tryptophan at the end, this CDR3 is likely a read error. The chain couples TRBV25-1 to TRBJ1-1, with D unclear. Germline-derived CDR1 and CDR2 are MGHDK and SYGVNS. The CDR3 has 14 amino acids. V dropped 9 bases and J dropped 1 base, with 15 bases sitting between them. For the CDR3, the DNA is TGTGCCAGTCCCGGTGCTAGGTCGAACACTGAAGCTTTCATT. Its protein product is CASPGARSNTEAFI.

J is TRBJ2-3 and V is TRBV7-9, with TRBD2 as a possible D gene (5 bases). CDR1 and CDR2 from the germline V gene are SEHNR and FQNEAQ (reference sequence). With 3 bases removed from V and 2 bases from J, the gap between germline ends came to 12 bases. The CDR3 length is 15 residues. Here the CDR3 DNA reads TGTGCCAGCAGCTTCGAAGGGAGTCCCACAGATACGCAGTATTTT. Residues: CASSFEGSPTDTQYF.